These T cell receptor beta chains were read from a single sample in a study of T cells in Graves' hyperthyroidism and ophthalmopathy. In TCRdb, the multiplex PCR reads were re-called with MiXCR into one record per CDR3 protein. This table has around 430,000 distinct CDR3 sequences, under 15% appearing once. Sequencing input: blood. These receptors came from a woman under 40 with Graves' hyperthyroidism. CDR3s include the opening cysteine and the closing phenylalanine or tryptophan. A D gene is named only where the DNA matches it firmly. Clone size is given for some rows only: seen once, a few or many times, or a class if the clone is expanded.

v_call	j_call	d_call	clone_size	cdr3_nt	cdr3_aa
TRBV9	TRBJ1-2	.	.	TGTGCCAGCAGCGTAGGTTTCCAGGGTACGGTTGAGGGCTACACCTTC	CASSVGFQGTVEGYTF
TRBV11-2	TRBJ1-6	.	.	TGTGCCAGCAGCCCACTCAGGGCGGATTCACCCCTCCACTTT	CASSPLRADSPLHF
TRBV2	TRBJ2-1	.	many	TGTGCCAGCAGTGATTGGGGCAGTGGAAAAAATGAGCAGTTCTTC	CASSDWGSGKNEQFF
TRBV10-3	TRBJ1-5	.	.	TGTGCCGTCACCCCGGCAATAAATCAGCCCCAGCATTTT	CAVTPAINQPQHF
TRBV3-1	TRBJ2-7	TRBD2	many	TGTGCCAGCAGCCAAGCAGCGGGAAGATACGAGCAGTACTTC	CASSQAAGRYEQYF
TRBV18	TRBJ2-7	.	many	TGTGCCAGCTCACCACTCAATTCCTACGAGCAGTACTTC	CASSPLNSYEQYF
TRBV14	TRBJ2-3	.	.	TGTGCCAGCAGCGAAGGGGTCCGGAGAAACACAGATACGCAGTATTTT	CASSEGVRRNTDTQYF
TRBV5-1	TRBJ1-1	.	many	TGCGCCAGCAGCTCGGAATTCTATACAGGGAGGGGCACTGAAGCTTTCTTT	CASSSEFYTGRGTEAFF
TRBV28	TRBJ2-3	TRBD2	many	TGTGCCAGCAGTTTGCAGCTAGCGGGAGGCACAGATACGCAGTATTTT	CASSLQLAGGTDTQYF
TRBV7-2	TRBJ2-2	.	few	TGTGCCAGCTCTAGTATCCAGCGCGACGGGGAGCTGTTTTTT	CASSSIQRDGELFF
TRBV7-9	TRBJ2-2	TRBD2	few	TGTGCCAGCAGCCTTCCCGGACTAGCGGAGAACACCGGGGAGCTGTTTTTT	CASSLPGLAENTGELFF
TRBV11-2	TRBJ1-1	TRBD1	many	TGTGCCAGCAGCTTAGTCGGGACAGTTGAAGCTTTCTTT	CASSLVGTVEAFF
TRBV7-9	TRBJ2-3	TRBD1	.	TGTGCCAGCAACATACGACAGGGGGAAAAGGCAGATACGCAGTATTTT	CASNIRQGEKADTQYF
TRBV15	TRBJ1-2	.	many	TGTGCCACCAGCAGTAAGAGACACGGACTGACCTATGGCTACACCTTC	CATSSKRHGLTYGYTF
TRBV6-2/TRBV6-3	TRBJ1-1	TRBD1	few	TGTGCCAGCAGTTACCACCCGGGACAGGGGCCCACTGAAGCTTTCTTT	CASSYHPGQGPTEAFF
TRBV20-1	TRBJ2-2	.	few	TGCAGTGCTAGAGATCCCGGGCGGACGAACACCGGGGAGCTGTTTTTT	CSARDPGRTNTGELFF
TRBV18	TRBJ2-1	TRBD2	many	TGTGCCAGCTCACCATTGGGACTATCCTACAATGAGCAGTTCTTC	CASSPLGLSYNEQFF
TRBV28	TRBJ2-7	.	many	TGTGCCAGCAGTCATCGCCGGGAACTCTACGAGCAGTACTTC	CASSHRRELYEQYF
TRBV25-1	TRBJ2-5	.	.	TGTGCCAGCAGTGACTTAGCGGAACCTCAAGAGACCCAGTACTTC	CASSDLAEPQETQYF
TRBV7-9	TRBJ2-1	.	few	TGTGCCAGCAGCGTAGACTTCTACAATGAGCAGTTCTTC	CASSVDFYNEQFF